This T cell receptor (beta chain) was documented in a study of T cell repertoires in cytomegalovirus infection. Study details: It can be stated that public TCR beta signatures indicated CMV infection as well as a matching HLA type. Whole-study findings and limits: Of the TCR beta families, the public ones yielded a cumulative frequency that identified carriers of CMV plus the relevant HLA. There were HLA-C-restricted CMV-specific TCR beta clonotypes dominating the ex vivo response.

TCRdb reanalysed the reads using MiXCR and keeps one entry per CDR3 protein. Of approximately 34,000 distinct CDR3 sequences listed, roughly 54% are singletons. Worth noting for this clonotype: Its antigen is not identified.

The CDR3 is 17 residues long. CDR1 is SGHRS and CDR2 is YFSETQ in the germline V gene. Trimming removed 4 bases from V and 2 bases from J, with 22 bases in between. This specimen consisted of CD8+ T cells from cultured PBMCs, obtained from culture after CMV antigen stimulation. This sequence joins TRBV5-1 and TRBJ2-7; D remains unclear. The TCR comes from a human donor in good health (CMV status not recorded). Some clones in this sample may be carry-over from other donors' samples. The CDR3 DNA follows: TGCGCCAGCAGCGGAGCGAGCGTTGGAAGGGAAACCTACGAGCAGTACTTC. Translation: CASSGASVGRETYEQYF. Together with reference TRBV5-1 and TRBJ2-7, the CDR3 gives the full variable domain: KAGVTQTPRYLIKTRGQQVTLSCSPISGHRSVSWYQQTPGQGLQFLFEYFSETQRNKGNFPGRFSGRQFSNSRSEMNVSTLELGDSALYLCASSGASVGRETYEQYFGPGTRLTVT.